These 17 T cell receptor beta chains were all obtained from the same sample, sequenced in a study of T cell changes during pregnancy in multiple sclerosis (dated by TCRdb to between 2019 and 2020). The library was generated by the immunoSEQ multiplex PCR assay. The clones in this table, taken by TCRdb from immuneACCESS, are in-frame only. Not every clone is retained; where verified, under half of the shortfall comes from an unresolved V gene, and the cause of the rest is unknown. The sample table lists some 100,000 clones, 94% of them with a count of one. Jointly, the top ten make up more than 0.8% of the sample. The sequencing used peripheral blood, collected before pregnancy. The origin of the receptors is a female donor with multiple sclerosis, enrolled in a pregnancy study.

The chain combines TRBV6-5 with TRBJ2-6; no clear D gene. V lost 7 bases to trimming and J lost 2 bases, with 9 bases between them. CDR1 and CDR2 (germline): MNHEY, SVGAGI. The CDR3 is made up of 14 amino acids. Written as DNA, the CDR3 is TGTGCCAGCACCCCGGTGCCTGGGGCCAACGTCCTGACTTTC. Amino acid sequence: CASTPVPGANVLTF.

This CDR3 reads CASTTQVTEAFF. CDR3 DNA: TGCGCCAGCACCACTCAAGTCACTGAAGCTTTCTTT. The chain employs TRBV5-1 and TRBJ1-1; D gene uncertain. The CDR3 contains 12 residues. Germline CDR1 SGHRS, CDR2 YFSETQ. The V and J ends lost 6 bases and 4 bases respectively, with 10 bases between them.

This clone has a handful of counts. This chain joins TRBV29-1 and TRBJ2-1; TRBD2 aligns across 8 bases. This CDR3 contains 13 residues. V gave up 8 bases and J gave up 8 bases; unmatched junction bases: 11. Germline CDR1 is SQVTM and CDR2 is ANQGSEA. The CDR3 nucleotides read TGCAGCTTAATAGCGGGAACGATCGATGAGCAGTTCTTC. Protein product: CSLIAGTIDEQFF.

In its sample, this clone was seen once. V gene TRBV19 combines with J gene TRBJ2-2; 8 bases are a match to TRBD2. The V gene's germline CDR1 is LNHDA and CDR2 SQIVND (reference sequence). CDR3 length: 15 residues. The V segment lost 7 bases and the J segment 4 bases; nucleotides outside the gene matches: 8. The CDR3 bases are TGTGCCAGTACTCCAGCGGGAGAGGGCACCGGGGAGCTGTTTTTT. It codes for CASTPAGEGTGELFF.

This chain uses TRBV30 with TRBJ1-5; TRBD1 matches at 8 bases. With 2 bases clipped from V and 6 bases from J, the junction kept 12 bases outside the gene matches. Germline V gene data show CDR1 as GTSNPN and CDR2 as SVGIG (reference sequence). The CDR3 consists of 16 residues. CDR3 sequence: CAWSPLGGQVGQPQHF. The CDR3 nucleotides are TGTGCCTGGAGTCCACTAGGGGGACAGGTGGGTCAGCCCCAGCATTTT. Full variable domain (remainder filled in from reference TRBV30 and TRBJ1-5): SQTIHQWPATLVQPVGSPLSLECTVEGTSNPNLYWYRQAAGRGLQLLFYSVGIGQISSEVPQNLSASRPQDRQFILSSKKLLLSDSGFYLCAWSPLGGQVGQPQHFGDGTRLSIL.

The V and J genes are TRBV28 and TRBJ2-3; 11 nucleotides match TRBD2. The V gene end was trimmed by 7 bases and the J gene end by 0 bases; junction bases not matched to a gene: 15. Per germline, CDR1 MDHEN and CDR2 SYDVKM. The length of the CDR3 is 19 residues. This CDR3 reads CASTSGLAERWASTDTQYF. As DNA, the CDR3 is TGTGCCAGCACCTCGGGACTAGCGGAGCGGTGGGCCAGCACAGATACGCAGTATTTT.

Written as DNA, the CDR3 is TGTGCCAGCTCCCTGGACAGTAGCACTGAAGCTTTCTTT. Its translation: CASSLDSSTEAFF. The rearrangement links TRBV18 to TRBJ1-1, with D perhaps matching TRBD1 (6 bases). The length of the CDR3 is 13 residues. V dropped 6 bases and J dropped 4 bases, with 12 bases sitting between them. CDR1 is KGHSH and CDR2 is LQKENI in the germline V gene.

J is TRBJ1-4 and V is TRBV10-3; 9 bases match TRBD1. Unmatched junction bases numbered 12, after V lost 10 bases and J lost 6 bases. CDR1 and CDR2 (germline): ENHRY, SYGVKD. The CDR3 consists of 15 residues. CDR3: CATARHTGGDEKLFF. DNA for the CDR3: TGTGCCACCGCTAGACACACAGGGGGCGATGAAAAACTGTTTTTT.

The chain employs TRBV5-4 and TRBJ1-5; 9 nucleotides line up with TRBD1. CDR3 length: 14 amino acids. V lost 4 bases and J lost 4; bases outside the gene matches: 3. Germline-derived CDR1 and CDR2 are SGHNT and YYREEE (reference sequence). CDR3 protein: CASSQDRGNQPQHF. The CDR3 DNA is TGTGCCAGCAGCCAGGACAGGGGAAATCAGCCCCAGCATTTT. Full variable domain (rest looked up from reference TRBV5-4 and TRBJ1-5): ETGVTQSPTHLIKTRGQQVTLRCSSQSGHNTVSWYQQALGQGPQFIFQYYREEENGRGNFPPRFSGLQFPNYSSELNVNALELDDSALYLCASSQDRGNQPQHFGDGTRLSIL.

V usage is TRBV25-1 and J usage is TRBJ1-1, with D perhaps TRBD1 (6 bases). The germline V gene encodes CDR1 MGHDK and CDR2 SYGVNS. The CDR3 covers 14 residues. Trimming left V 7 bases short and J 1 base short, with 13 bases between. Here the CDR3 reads CASNPRGGNTEAFF. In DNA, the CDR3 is TGTGCCAGCAACCCAAGGGGGGGGAACACTGAAGCTTTCTTT.

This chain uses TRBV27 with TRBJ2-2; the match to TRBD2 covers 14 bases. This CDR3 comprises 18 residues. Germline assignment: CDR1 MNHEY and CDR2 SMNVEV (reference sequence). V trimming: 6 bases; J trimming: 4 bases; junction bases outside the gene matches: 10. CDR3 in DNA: TGTGCCAGCAGGGAGACTAGCGGGAGGGCCCGGACCACCGGGGAGCTGTTTTTT. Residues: CASRETSGRARTTGELFF.

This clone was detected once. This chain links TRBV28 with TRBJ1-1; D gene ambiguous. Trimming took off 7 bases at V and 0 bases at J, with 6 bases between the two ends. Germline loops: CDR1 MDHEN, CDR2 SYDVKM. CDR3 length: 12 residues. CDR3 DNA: TGTGCCAGCAAATCTATGAACACTGAAGCTTTCTTT. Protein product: CASKSMNTEAFF.

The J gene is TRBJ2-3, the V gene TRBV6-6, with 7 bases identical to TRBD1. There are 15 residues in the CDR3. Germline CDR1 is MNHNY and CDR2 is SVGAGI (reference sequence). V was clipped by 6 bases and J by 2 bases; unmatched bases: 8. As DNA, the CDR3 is TGTGCCAGCAGCACCAGGGACAGCCCCACAGATACGCAGTATTTT. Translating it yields CASSTRDSPTDTQYF.

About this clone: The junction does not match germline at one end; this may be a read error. For the CDR3, the DNA is TGTGCCAGCAGCCAAGATCCACCTGGGAGGTTGCACTTC. This sequence encodes CASSQDPPGRLHF. The chain recombines TRBV14 with TRBJ2-7; D perhaps matches TRBD2 (6 bases). Germline V gene sequence: CDR1 SGHDN, CDR2 FVKESK. The CDR3 loop spans 13 amino acids. The full variable domain, its missing parts supplied by reference TRBV14 and TRBJ2-7, is EAGVTQFPSHSVIEKGQTVTLRCDPISGHDNLYWYRRVMGKEIKFLLHFVKESKQDESGMPNNRFLAERTGGTYSTLKVQPAELEDSGVYFCASSQDPPGRLHFGPGTRLTVT.

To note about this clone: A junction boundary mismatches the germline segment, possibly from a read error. CDR3 nucleotide sequence: TGTGCTAGCAGCTTAGCATCGACAGGGCTTTCTGGCTACACCTTC. It specifies CASSLASTGLSGYTF. This sequence joins TRBV7-8 and TRBJ1-2, with 7 nucleotides matching TRBD1. In germline, CDR1 is SGHVS, CDR2 FQNEAQ. There are 15 residues in the CDR3.

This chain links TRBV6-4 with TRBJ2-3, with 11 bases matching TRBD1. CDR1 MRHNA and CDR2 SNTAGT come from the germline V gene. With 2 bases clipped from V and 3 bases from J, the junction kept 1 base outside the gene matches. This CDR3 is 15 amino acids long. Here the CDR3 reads CASSDGTGGTDTQYF. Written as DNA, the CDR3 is TGTGCCAGCAGTGACGGGACAGGGGGAACAGATACGCAGTATTTT.

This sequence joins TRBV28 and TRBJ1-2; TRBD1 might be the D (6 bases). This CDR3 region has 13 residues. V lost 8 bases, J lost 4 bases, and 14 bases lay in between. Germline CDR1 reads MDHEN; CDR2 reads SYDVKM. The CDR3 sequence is CASVTGGAYGYTF. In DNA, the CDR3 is TGTGCCAGCGTGACGGGGGGGGCCTATGGCTACACCTTC.